Listed below are T cell receptor beta chains from one sample, sequenced in a study of blood T cell repertoires in COVID-19. TCRdb keeps only in-frame clones here, not all; method: immunoSEQ multiplex PCR. The table records about 130,000 clones, 90% of them present only once. Input material: peripheral blood. The receptors here all came from a man aged 60-69 years with COVID-19, enrolled during active disease. Each CDR3 is given with its conserved first and last residue. Size is stated for part of the rows, as once, few or many counts, or as a class when the clone is expanded.

TRBV6-2/TRBV6-3 NA CASSYFRDREGNQPQHF
TRBV19 once CASSKAGSYINREEQFF
TRBV3-1/TRBV3-2 once CASSQQGLGEKLFF
TRBV23-1 once CADKGRGQGDQPQHF
TRBV18 NA CASSPGARGDYGYTF
TRBV11-2 NA CASSTLRDRGNEQYF
TRBV7-3 NA CASSLLPQGADTQYF
TRBV6-2/TRBV6-3 NA CASSNRQGALGGYTF
TRBV9 NA CASSVGDRGDEQFF
TRBV29-1 few CSVARDSEAYEQYF
TRBV7-9 NA CASSYRTSATYNEQFF
TRBV7-3 NA CASSLAAPGANVLTF
TRBV10-1 NA CASSGFHPSGSGADTQYF
TRBV5-1 NA CASSKIREEYGYTF
TRBV29-1 once CSTRSSGTDTQYF
TRBV6-2/TRBV6-3 NA CASSYPGSTGIVPGANVLTF
TRBV5-1 NA CASSLAGASYNEQFF
TRBV28 NA CASRGPGQPGRLYGYTF
TRBV2 NA CASQEGRAMIEQFF
TRBV6-1 NA CASSDDRVSEKLFF
TRBV9 NA CASSDSLGLAGGPDTQYF
TRBV2 NA CASSGDSQGTGELFF
TRBV6-5 NA CASRPMDGRPAFF
TRBV11-3 NA CASSLAHSRNEQFF
TRBV28 NA CASSLPGPYGYTF
TRBV27 NA CASSFGRSADTQYF
TRBV24-1 NA CATVAGNTIYF
TRBV5-1 NA CASSLGGASSYEQYF
TRBV6-1 NA CASSEGGTSAYEQYF
TRBV19 NA CASSMRTGNTIYF
TRBV5-4 NA CASTTVGGADGYTF
TRBV7-3 NA CASSSRGWETQYF
TRBV5-1 NA CASSLEGENYGYTF
TRBV4-1 NA CASSQDLGDRGFSGNTIYF
TRBV25-1 NA CASSELGSETQYF
TRBV28 NA CASSFPDYLLYSNQPQHF
TRBV2 NA CASAGTGENYGYTF